Listed below are T cell receptor beta chains from one sample, sequenced in a study of identical twins. TCRdb reanalysed the 5' RACE reads using MiXCR and keeps one entry per CDR3 protein. The table lists hundreds of thousands of distinct CDR3 sequences, 15% to 20% of them singletons, with around 13% in the top ten. These data were also filed under a second study, of T cells expressing NK-cell markers.

The sample was PBMCs. These receptors were collected from a woman aged 18-30 years in good health. Both conserved end residues are part of each CDR3. The order of the fields is V gene, D gene, J gene, clone size, CDR3 protein, CDR3 DNA. A D gene is named only where the DNA matches it firmly. Not every row has a clone size; where given, it reads once, few, many or a size class.

TRBV20-1	.	TRBJ2-6	few	CSARVVGSAGANVLTF	TGCAGTGCTAGAGTGGTGGGGTCGGCTGGGGCCAACGTCCTGACTTTC
TRBV20-1	.	TRBJ2-7	.	CSARDGDRGFPNEQYF	TGCAGTGCTAGAGATGGGGATCGCGGCTTCCCCAACGAGCAGTACTTC
TRBV12-3/TRBV12-4	.	TRBJ2-2	few	CATSAENLNTGELFF	TGTGCCACCTCCGCGGAGAATTTGAACACCGGGGAGCTGTTTTTT
TRBV7-9	TRBD1	TRBJ2-5	.	CASSARGPGQETQYF	TGTGCCAGCAGCGCTAGGGGGCCGGGCCAAGAGACCCAGTACTTC
TRBV12-3/TRBV12-4	.	TRBJ2-1	.	CASSLVRLVNTEQFF	TGTGCCAGCAGTTTAGTGCGTCTAGTCAACACTGAGCAGTTCTTC
TRBV20-1	.	TRBJ1-1	.	CSATPRERAFF	TGCAGTGCTACCCCCCGGGAGAGAGCTTTCTTT
TRBV6-7	TRBD2	TRBJ2-7	.	CASSYLGLAGDYYEQYF	TGTGCCAGCAGTTACTTGGGACTAGCGGGAGATTACTACGAGCAGTACTTC
TRBV7-9	TRBD1	TRBJ1-4	few	CASSDGQGKLFF	TGTGCCAGCAGCGATGGACAGGGAAAGCTGTTTTTT
TRBV6-5	TRBD1	TRBJ2-1	.	CASSSYRGFRNEQFF	TGTGCCAGCAGTTCATACAGGGGGTTTCGCAATGAGCAGTTCTTC
TRBV29-1	.	TRBJ2-3	few	CSVEGTGTKFREDTQYF	TGCAGCGTTGAAGGTACCGGGACAAAGTTCAGGGAAGATACGCAGTATTTT
TRBV11-2	TRBD2	TRBJ2-3	few	CASSLVLAGVDTQYF	TGTGCCAGCAGCTTAGTCCTAGCGGGAGTGGATACGCAGTATTTT
TRBV11-2	TRBD2	TRBJ2-5	many	CASSVRTSGGETQYF	TGTGCCAGCAGCGTAAGAACTAGCGGGGGAGAGACCCAGTACTTC
TRBV27	.	TRBJ2-1	.	CASGMLEIFGEQFF	TGTGCCAGCGGGATGTTAGAAATATTCGGCGAGCAGTTCTTC
TRBV12-3/TRBV12-4	.	TRBJ2-7	.	CASRDFGGRGSEQYF	TGTGCCAGCAGGGATTTCGGAGGCCGGGGGTCCGAGCAGTACTTC
TRBV27	.	TRBJ2-3	.	CASSPTGPSTDTQYF	TGTGCCAGCAGTCCAACTGGGCCTAGCACAGATACGCAGTATTTT
TRBV11-1	.	TRBJ2-1	few	CASSFPETINTLSSYNEQFF	TGTGCCAGCAGCTTTCCGGAGACTATCAACACTTTGAGCTCCTACAATGAGCAGTTCTTC
TRBV11-1	TRBD2	TRBJ2-1	.	CASSRLAGVGNEQFF	TGTGCCAGCAGTAGGTTAGCGGGGGTCGGGAATGAGCAGTTCTTC
TRBV20-1	TRBD2	TRBJ2-1	few	CSARTGLAGLNEQFF	TGCAGTGCTAGGACGGGACTAGCGGGCCTAAATGAGCAGTTCTTC
TRBV12-3/TRBV12-4	.	TRBJ2-7	few	CASSPFERGFLTPYEQYF	TGTGCCAGCAGCCCGTTCGAGAGGGGTTTCCTTACCCCCTACGAGCAGTACTTC
TRBV29-1	.	TRBJ1-1	few	CSVVDRREMNTEAFF	TGCAGCGTTGTAGACAGAAGGGAGATGAACACTGAAGCTTTCTTT
TRBV5-1	TRBD2	TRBJ2-1	.	CASSLGLAGGPLSYNEQFF	TGCGCCAGCAGCTTGGGCCTAGCGGGAGGGCCTCTATCCTACAATGAGCAGTTCTTC
TRBV20-1	.	TRBJ2-4	.	CSGGALAKNIQYF	TGCAGTGGGGGGGCTCTAGCCAAAAACATTCAGTACTTC
TRBV20-1	.	TRBJ2-5	.	CSAREGGTQETQYF	TGCAGTGCTAGGGAGGGCGGAACTCAAGAGACCCAGTACTTC
TRBV20-1	TRBD2	TRBJ2-7	.	CSAHGLAGSYEQYF	TGCAGTGCTCACGGACTAGCAGGTTCCTACGAGCAGTACTTC
TRBV12-3/TRBV12-4	.	TRBJ1-1	.	CASSSGRHEAFF	TGTGCCAGCAGTTCAGGACGGCATGAAGCTTTCTTT
TRBV20-1	.	TRBJ1-2	few	CSARDFAVAYGYTF	TGCAGTGCTAGAGATTTCGCGGTAGCCTATGGCTACACCTTC
TRBV5-5	TRBD1	TRBJ1-2	.	CASTRQGGDYGYTF	TGTGCCAGCACTAGACAGGGCGGAGACTATGGCTACACCTTC
TRBV18	.	TRBJ2-1	.	CASSPTGTRSYNEQFF	TGTGCCAGCTCACCTACCGGGACACGCTCCTACAATGAGCAGTTCTTC